One and the same sample provided the 21 T cell receptor beta chains below, sequenced in a study of CD8 T cells in ankylosing spondylitis. TCRdb reanalysed the 5' RACE reads using MiXCR and keeps one entry per CDR3 protein. This table holds more than 150,000 distinct CDR3 sequences, over 10% found once. Specimen: blood, either unsorted or a sorted T cell fraction (not recorded which). The receptors stem from a male donor with ankylosing spondylitis or in good health (not recorded which).

This clonotype has more than one count but fewer than ten. The rearrangement links TRBV19 to TRBJ2-2; D perhaps matches TRBD2 (6 bases). CDR3 length: 16 residues. The ends were cut back, 4 bases at V and 7 bases at J, with 19 bases in the middle. Per the germline V gene, CDR1 is LNHDA and CDR2 is SQIVND (reference sequence). CDR3 nucleotides: TGTGCCAGTAGTAGCGGGACCCCCTTGGATGGCGGGGAGCTGTTTTTT. It translates to CASSSGTPLDGGELFF.

This clonotype was detected a few times. The genes are TRBV24-1 and TRBJ2-1; tentatively, D is TRBD2 (6 bases). This CDR3 comprises 13 residues. The germline V gene has CDR1 KGHDR and CDR2 SFDVKD. V lost 9 bases and J lost 8, with 16 bases in between. CDR3 sequence reads: CATVEGRVYEQFF. CDR3 coding DNA: TGTGCCACCGTGGAGGGCCGGGTTTATGAGCAGTTCTTC.

This clonotype is deemed medium-sized. The chain uses TRBV10-3 and TRBJ2-7; 7 bases agree with TRBD2. The CDR3 extends over 13 amino acids. Germline CDR1 ENHRY, CDR2 SYGVKD. Trimming cost V 10 bases and J 4 bases; bases outside gene matches: 10. The CDR3: CATSGSGQYEQYF. CDR3 DNA sequence: TGTGCCACCTCAGGTAGCGGGCAATACGAGCAGTACTTC.

This chain connects TRBV5-1 to TRBJ2-1; TRBD2 aligns across 12 bases. The CDR3 is 20 amino acids. The junction had 11 bases not matched to a gene; V was cut back by 1 base and J by 0 bases. Germline V gives CDR1 SGHRS, CDR2 YFSETQ. CDR3 sequence reads: CASSLSGTSGLTSSYNEQFF. The CDR3 DNA sequence: TGCGCCAGCAGCTTGTCCGGGACTAGCGGGTTAACCAGCTCCTACAATGAGCAGTTCTTC. The whole variable domain, filled in from reference TRBV5-1 and TRBJ2-1, reads KAGVTQTPRYLIKTRGQQVTLSCSPISGHRSVSWYQQTPGQGLQFLFEYFSETQRNKGNFPGRFSGRQFSNSRSEMNVSTLELGDSALYLCASSLSGTSGLTSSYNEQFFGPGTRLTVL.

This clonotype was counted ten times or more. This chain connects TRBV29-1 to TRBJ2-7; 10 positions match TRBD1. The CDR3 is 14 amino acids. Unmatched junction bases numbered 6, after V lost 6 bases and J lost 1 base. Per the germline V gene, CDR1 is SQVTM and CDR2 is ANQGSEA. CDR3 region: CSVGTGVGSYEQYF. Written as DNA, the CDR3 is TGCAGCGTGGGGACAGGGGTCGGTTCCTACGAGCAGTACTTC.

For the CDR3, the DNA is TGTGCCAGCAGCCCCGGGACTAGTGAGCAGTTCTTC. This translates into CASSPGTSEQFF. The chain carries TRBV14 and TRBJ2-1; 8 positions agree with TRBD2. The V gene's germline CDR1 is SGHDN and CDR2 FVKESK. The J segment lost 9 bases and the V segment lost 4 bases, leaving 2 bases of the junction unmatched. The length of the CDR3 is 12 residues.

This clonotype showed up many times. The chain carries TRBV29-1 and TRBJ2-4; 7 nucleotides line up with TRBD1. This CDR3 comprises 12 residues. J gave up 8 bases and V 5 bases, and 6 bases lay outside the gene matches. Germline CDR1 reads SQVTM; CDR2 reads ANQGSEA. In nucleotides, the CDR3 is TGCAGCGTTCAGGGGGAAGGAGACATTCAGTACTTC. It codes for CSVQGEGDIQYF.

This clonotype has ten or more counts. This rearrangement joins TRBV4-1 to TRBJ1-3, with D hard to call. Germline CDR1 MGHRA, CDR2 YSYEKL. Trimming stripped 0 bases from V and 0 bases from J, with 12 bases between. CDR3 size: 17 residues. The CDR3 is CASSQDQRPTSGNTIYF. The CDR3 DNA is TGCGCCAGCAGCCAAGATCAGAGGCCGACCTCTGGAAACACCATATATTTT.

This clonotype was recorded many times. The rearrangement uses TRBV12-3 or TRBV12-4 and TRBJ2-1; D uncertain. The CDR3 length is 11 residues. The V and J ends lost 3 bases and 5 bases respectively, with 2 bases between them. Here the CDR3 reads CASSFDNEQFF. Written as DNA, the CDR3 is TGTGCCAGCAGTTTTGACAATGAGCAGTTCTTC.

This clonotype was counted a few times. The V gene is TRBV29-1, the J gene TRBJ2-7; 7 bases are shared with TRBD1. Per germline, CDR1 SQVTM and CDR2 ANQGSEA. The CDR3 totals 14 residues. With 6 bases clipped from V and 2 bases from J, the junction kept 10 bases outside the gene matches. In DNA form, the CDR3 reads TGCAGCGTGGGGTCGACAGGGATGGCCTACGAGCAGTACTTC. This gives the protein CSVGSTGMAYEQYF.

The chain uses TRBV24-1 and TRBJ2-5; the D is unclear. This CDR3 has 13 amino acids. Trimming left V 1 base short and J 5 bases short, with 7 bases between. Germline V gene data show CDR1 as KGHDR and CDR2 as SFDVKD. CDR3 in DNA: TGTGCCACCAGTGATTTCTCTTCGGAGACCCAGTACTTC. This translates into CATSDFSSETQYF.

The chain is built from TRBV6-5 and TRBJ2-3; 8 nucleotides agree with TRBD1. CDR1 and CDR2 (germline): MNHEY, SVGAGI. The CDR3 runs to 15 residues. Losses at the gene ends were 4 bases for V and 2 bases for J; bases not matched to a gene: 5. The CDR3 nucleotides read TGTGCCAGCAGTTCGACAGGGGCGTACACAGATACGCAGTATTTT. Translated: CASSSTGAYTDTQYF.

This clonotype appeared a few times. The CDR3 DNA reads TGTGCCAGCAGAGGGCAGGACGGCACAGATACGCAGTATTTT. Translation gives CASRGQDGTDTQYF. The chain uses TRBV7-9 and TRBJ2-3; D uncertain. This CDR3 spans 14 amino acids. The V gene lost 6 bases and the J gene lost 1 base, with 11 bases spanning the gap. In germline, CDR1 is SEHNR, CDR2 FQNEAQ (reference sequence).

The V and J genes are TRBV4-1 and TRBJ2-1; D unclear. The CDR3 is 15 amino acids. Germline loops: CDR1 MGHRA, CDR2 YSYEKL. The V gene lost 1 base and the J gene lost 3 bases, with 10 bases spanning the gap. The DNA for the CDR3 is TGCGCCAGCAGCCAAGGTGAGAGACTCTACAATGAGCAGTTCTTC. It is translated as CASSQGERLYNEQFF.

This clonotype was found a few times. The chain has TRBV3-1 and TRBJ2-1; 9 positions agree with TRBD1. V gave up 4 bases and J gave up 8 bases; unmatched junction bases: 3. The CDR3 consists of 13 residues. From germline, CDR1 is LGHDT and CDR2 YNNKEL (reference sequence). The CDR3 bases are TGTGCCAGCAGCCCCTGGACAGGGGATGAGCAGTTCTTC. Encoded protein: CASSPWTGDEQFF.

This clonotype was seen a handful of times. The V call is TRBV7-9, the J call TRBJ2-6; D not certain. Between the trimmed V and J ends, which lost 5 bases and 0 bases, there was a span of 11 bases. The length of the CDR3 is 16 residues. Germline V gene data show CDR1 as SEHNR and CDR2 as FQNEAQ (reference sequence). The CDR3 protein is CASSPRWPSGANVLTF. As DNA, the CDR3 is TGTGCCAGCAGCCCTAGGTGGCCCTCTGGGGCCAACGTCCTGACTTTC.

J is TRBJ1-1 and V is TRBV6-1, with TRBD1 matching over 7 bases. Germline values: CDR1 MNHNS, CDR2 SASEGT. The CDR3 sequence is 16 residues long. Losses at the gene ends were 6 bases for V and 4 bases for J; bases not matched to a gene: 14. For the CDR3, the DNA is TGTGCCAGCAGCCATCCAAATGGGGCAGGGGGCACTGAAGCTTTCTTT. This codes for CASSHPNGAGGTEAFF.

The chain is built from TRBV5-1 and TRBJ2-5; 8 positions agree with TRBD1. The CDR3 runs to 17 residues. Looked up from germline, CDR1 is SGHRS and CDR2 is YFSETQ. The junction had 8 bases not matched to a gene; V was cut back by 0 bases and J by 1 base. DNA for the CDR3: TGCGCCAGCAGCTTGGATTATGTGGGGACAGGCCAAGAGACCCAGTACTTC. Translating it yields CASSLDYVGTGQETQYF.

In this sample, this clonotype turned up many times. The chain combines TRBV12-3 or TRBV12-4 with TRBJ2-1, with D unclear. The CDR3 runs to 11 residues. Between the trimmed V and J ends, which lost 10 bases and 10 bases, there was a span of 14 bases. This CDR3 is CATLRGEEQFF. CDR3 nucleotides: TGTGCCACCCTCCGTGGCGAAGAGCAGTTCTTC.

This clonotype was seen more than once but under ten times. This chain uses TRBV4-2 with TRBJ2-1; 12 bases are shared with TRBD2. V was clipped by 2 bases and J by 7 bases; unmatched bases: 12. The CDR3 spans 18 residues. Germline assignment: CDR1 LGHNA and CDR2 YNFKEQ. The CDR3 loop reads CASSQRGLAGQTGNEQFF. CDR3 DNA: TGTGCCAGCAGCCAACGGGGACTAGCGGGCCAGACGGGAAATGAGCAGTTCTTC.

V and J are TRBV7-9 and TRBJ1-5; 7 bases are shared with TRBD1. V shed 4 bases and J 3 bases; nucleotides not matched to a gene: 3. This CDR3 has 14 residues. In germline, CDR1 is SEHNR, CDR2 FQNEAQ (reference sequence). The chain's CDR3 is CASSSGGVNQPQHF. CDR3 in DNA: TGTGCCAGCAGCTCAGGGGGAGTCAATCAGCCCCAGCATTTT.